This T cell receptor beta chain was identified in a study of blood T cells in healthy people across ages. It was with a sample-barcoded 5' primer and a J-beta primer mix that a second PCR of about 6 to 11 cycles was run. Through a template-switch adaptor with 12 random nucleotides, each cDNA molecule received a tag. TCRdb re-called the 5' RACE reads with MiXCR, one entry per CDR3 protein. The sample includes about 500,000 distinct CDR3 sequences, 24% of them seen just once. Germline assignment: CDR1 SGDLS and CDR2 YYNGEE. Losses at the gene ends were 1 base for V and 6 bases for J; bases not matched to a gene: 7. The CDR3 runs to 16 residues. This sample also appeared in a second study, on T cells of mothers and their children.

The J gene is TRBJ2-4, the V gene TRBV9; TRBD2 aligns across 10 bases. Sequenced: blood. This TCR was recovered from a boy between 10 and 17 years old in good health. The CDR3 nucleotides read TGTGCCAGCAGCGTATCCCCTCTAGCGGGGGTAAACATTCAGTACTTC. Protein: CASSVSPLAGVNIQYF. The entire variable domain, with the rest obtained from reference TRBV9 and TRBJ2-4, is as follows: DSGVTQTPKHLITATGQRVTLRCSPRSGDLSVYWYQQSLDQGLQFLIQYYNGEERAKGNILERFSAQQFPDLHSELNLSSLELGDSALYFCASSVSPLAGVNIQYFGAGTRLSVL.